A selection of T cell receptor beta chains follows, all from one sample in a study of T cells after yellow fever vaccination. TCRdb reprocessed the 5' RACE reads with MiXCR, giving one entry per CDR3 protein. The sample shows some 500,000 distinct CDR3 sequences, roughly 14% of them seen only once. Sequenced here: PBMCs, sampled on the day of the yellow fever booster vaccination. These receptors all stem from a man aged 25-45 years who received the YFV17D yellow fever vaccine. CDR3s include the opening cysteine and the closing phenylalanine or tryptophan. A D gene is named only where the DNA matches it firmly. Expanded clones are given a class, and other clones once, few, many or no size at all.

d_call j_call v_call clone_size cdr3_nt cdr3_aa
NA TRBJ2-1 TRBV24-1 many TGTGCCACCAGTGATTTGGGTGTTAGTGGGAGCTCCTACAATGAGCAGTTCTTC CATSDLGVSGSSYNEQFF
NA TRBJ2-5 TRBV4-3 NA TGCGCCAGCAGCCAAGGTGGACAGACCTGGGGAGAGACCCAGTACTTC CASSQGGQTWGETQYF
TRBD1 TRBJ1-1 TRBV5-6 many TGTGCCAGCAGTCTCCGGGACAGGGTGCCTGAAGCTTTCTTT CASSLRDRVPEAFF
NA TRBJ2-1 TRBV7-2 few TGTGCCAGCAGCAGCCGGGCCACACCCGATGAGCAGTTCTTC CASSSRATPDEQFF
TRBD2 TRBJ2-1 TRBV7-8 few TGTGCCAGCAGCTCGGGACTAGCGGGGTCCCATGAGCAGTTCTTC CASSSGLAGSHEQFF
NA TRBJ1-6 TRBV7-2 NA TGTGCCAGCAGCTTAGTGGCAGGGTGGGATTCACCCCTCCACTTT CASSLVAGWDSPLHF
TRBD2 TRBJ2-2 TRBV7-2 NA TGTGCCAGCAGCGCACAGGGACTAGCCACCGGGGAGCTGTTTTTT CASSAQGLATGELFF
NA TRBJ1-3 TRBV7-8 NA TGTGCCAGCAGCCCTCAAAGGAGTGGAAACACCATATATTTT CASSPQRSGNTIYF
NA TRBJ2-1 TRBV5-1 few TGCGCCAGCAGCTTGGGCGCCCGTACTGGCTACAATGAGCAGTTCTTC CASSLGARTGYNEQFF
TRBD2 TRBJ2-7 TRBV3-1 many TGTGCCAGCAGCCAAAGCTTGGCTAGCGGCGAGCAGTACTTC CASSQSLASGEQYF
NA TRBJ2-1 TRBV7-2 few TGTGCCAGCAGCCAGGGGTGGGGAAACAATGAGCAGTTCTTC CASSQGWGNNEQFF
NA TRBJ2-3 TRBV20-1 few TGCAGTGCGACGCGGCGCCGAGGCTTTGATACGCAGTATTTT CSATRRRGFDTQYF
TRBD2 TRBJ2-7 TRBV7-8 few TGTGCCAGCAGCTATATGGCTAGCGGGACCGTTGGACAGTACTTC CASSYMASGTVGQYF
NA TRBJ2-2 TRBV7-2 few TGTGCCAGCAGCATAGTCGGCATCGGGGAGCTGTTTTTT CASSIVGIGELFF
NA TRBJ2-1 TRBV14 NA TGTGCCAGCAGCCAAGGGCTTGGGGATGAGCAGTTCTTC CASSQGLGDEQFF
NA TRBJ2-5 TRBV6-1 few TGTGCCAGCAGTGAAAGCACGGCGGAGACCCAGTACTTC CASSESTAETQYF
TRBD2 TRBJ2-1 TRBV19 few TGTGCCAGCGCTGTAGGGAGGGCCAACAATGAGCAGTTCTTC CASAVGRANNEQFF
TRBD2 TRBJ2-1 TRBV10-3 NA TGTGCCATCTGGAGGGAGGGCCCTTACAATGAGCAGTTCTTC CAIWREGPYNEQFF
NA TRBJ2-5 TRBV3-1 few TGTGCCAGCAAGGATGGTCTATGGGGAGAGACCCAGTACTTC CASKDGLWGETQYF
TRBD1 TRBJ2-5 TRBV7-2 few TGTGCCAGCAGTAAGCCCGGGACAGGGAGCGCAGAGACCCAGTACTTC CASSKPGTGSAETQYF
NA TRBJ2-3 TRBV25-1 NA TGTGCCAGCAGTGAATTGACAGAAAGCACAGATACGCAGTATTTT CASSELTESTDTQYF
NA TRBJ2-5 TRBV5-1 NA TGCGCCAGCATGGGGTCTCAAGAGACCCAGTACTTC CASMGSQETQYF
NA TRBJ2-3 TRBV19 few TGTGCCACCCGCTCGCGACTGACTAGATACCCCCCAGATACGCAGTATTTT CATRSRLTRYPPDTQYF
TRBD2 TRBJ2-1 TRBV29-1 NA TGCAGCGTTGGAGGGGGACTAGCGAGAGATAGGGGGCATGAGCAGTTCTTC CSVGGGLARDRGHEQFF
NA TRBJ2-3 TRBV5-5 NA TGTGCCAGCAGCTACACTAGAGGGGCCACAGATACGCAGTATTTT CASSYTRGATDTQYF
NA TRBJ2-2 TRBV20-1 few TGCAGTGCTAGCGGGAGTCTAAACACCGGGGAGCTGTTTTTT CSASGSLNTGELFF
NA TRBJ2-7 TRBV20-1 many TGCAGTGCTAGAGAGCCCCTCGGGTACTACGAGCAGTACTTC CSAREPLGYYEQYF
TRBD1 TRBJ2-5 TRBV24-1 NA TGTGCCACCAGTGATTTTCTACAGGGGGGAGAGACCCAGTACTTC CATSDFLQGGETQYF
NA TRBJ2-6 TRBV21-1 NA TGTGCCAGCAGCACTCCCGGGACAGGCGACCCTGGGGCCAACGTCCTGACTTTC CASSTPGTGDPGANVLTF
TRBD1 TRBJ1-2 TRBV20-1 NA TGCAGTGCCTTGACAGGGACCAACTATGGCTACACCTTC CSALTGTNYGYTF
TRBD1 TRBJ2-7 TRBV20-1 few TGCAGTGCTCTTGGGACAGGGAACTACGAGCAGTACTTC CSALGTGNYEQYF
TRBD1 TRBJ1-5 TRBV19 few TGTGCCAGTAGTATTGGGACAGCGGGTGGTCAGCCCCAGCATTTT CASSIGTAGGQPQHF
NA TRBJ2-1 TRBV20-1 few TGCAGTGCTAGTAGGAAGGGGTGGGGTGAGCAGTTCTTC CSASRKGWGEQFF
NA TRBJ2-1 TRBV7-2 NA TGTGCCAGCAGCTCTCGGGATCGGAATGACAATGAGCAGTTCTTC CASSSRDRNDNEQFF
TRBD2 TRBJ2-3 TRBV18 few TGTGCCAGCTCCCAGTTAGCGGGATCTCTCACAGATACGCAGTATTTT CASSQLAGSLTDTQYF
NA TRBJ2-1 TRBV12-3/TRBV12-4 NA TGTGCCAGCAGTTTAAGGTATAGCGGGCAGTTCTTC CASSLRYSGQFF
TRBD1 TRBJ2-7 TRBV6-1 many TGTGCCAGCAGTCGCTTGGGGGACAGGGAACTGTACGAGCAGTACTTC CASSRLGDRELYEQYF